This T cell receptor (beta chain) originates from a study of T cell responses to AZD1222 COVID-19 vaccine (TCRdb year 2021). Background on the whole study: A total of around 240 trial participants underwent TCR sequencing, of whom 207 had received two doses of AZD1222 and some 25 had received two doses of the MenACWY control vaccine. Trial participants were enrolled into age subgroups of 18-55, 56-69 and 70-plus years, which contained around 150, 28 and 57 TCR-sequenced participants, respectively.

The sample's time point label, in plain terms: about 28 days (+/-7) after the second vaccine dose. Because spike-specific TCR depth and breadth did not differ between the two schedules, AZD1222 recipients who got a second dose at roughly 4 weeks were pooled with those who got a second dose at roughly 12 weeks. Vaccinee samples were obtained from the UK trials COV001 and COV002, which included a single-blind randomized controlled phase 2/3 trial of AZD1222 (ChAdOx1 nCoV-19) in healthy adults. Trial participant PBMC samples were collected at day 0 and day 28 after the second dose for TCRbeta chain sequencing. The CDR3 regions of human TCRbeta chains were analyzed by immunosequencing. As for the original processing: TCRs in the repertoires were compared against a reference library of SARS-CoV-2-specific TCRs that had been generated with the MIRA antigen-specificity platform. Breadth was defined as the fraction of unique TCRs that were SARS-CoV-2-associated, and depth was defined as the fraction of total T cells that were SARS-CoV-2-associated. Each spike-specific TCR was assigned to its reactive spike region and to a CD4 or CD8 class using the MIRA data. Log10-transformed breadth and depth values were compared by one-way ANOVA with Sidak's multiple comparisons tests. The immuneACCESS repertoire file appears here via TCRdb, limited to in-frame rearrangements. These files lack a portion of the clones; in checked studies, under half of the deficit traces to unresolved V genes, and the cause of the others is not known. D and trimming were read from the DNA, whereas the V and J calls and clone size are those reported in that table. The sample profile shows 85,000 or so clones; about 86% of them were found once. In total, the top ten clones hold roughly 5.6% of the sample.

This clone was counted once. Its antigen specificity is not known. There are no base qualities to consult, and no much larger clone falls within one base. General findings and caveats noted by the study authors: Nearly half of unique spike-specific TCRs reportedly recognized epitopes outside regions mutated in the B.1.351 and B.1.1.7 variants. After two AZD1222 doses, both the breadth and the depth of spike-specific TCRs were significantly higher than at day 0 and than in MenACWY recipients. Only five to seven AZD1222 recipients were SARS-CoV-2 seropositive at baseline, limiting conclusions about previously exposed vaccinees. The whole spike protein was spanned by vaccine-associated CD4 TCRs, and dominant responses were seen in regions 160-218 and 743-854. Because no samples from the day 14 peak response were available, repertoires could be characterized only after the peak T cell response. Participants were mostly white British, with more females than males. The authors suggested clonal diversity may have been underestimated. In the small 56-69-year group, the increase in depth fell short of significance, most likely because of low power.

CDR1 MNHEY and CDR2 SVGAGI are derived from the germline V gene. Trimming removed 0 bases from V and 6 bases from J, leaving 17 bases between the germline ends. The CDR3 contains 16 residues, cysteine and phenylalanine counted. The read is trimmed to its CDR3 DNA, 48 bases read in frame from base 1. The sequence is built from TRBV6-5 and TRBJ1-1, and possibly TRBD1, on 6 matching bases. The input for sequencing was peripheral blood, taken 28 days after the second AZD1222 dose. This clonotype was sampled from an adult who received the AZD1222 COVID-19 vaccine. The nucleotides are TGTGCCAGCAGTTACTCGACGCCCACAGGGAAGGCTGAAGCTTTCTTT. Its protein is CASSYSTPTGKAEAFF.